This T cell receptor beta chain is drawn from a study of T cell clonotyping in hematopoietic cell transplantation. Study context: Recipients' pretransplant samples followed cytoreduction.

Germline assignment: CDR1 ENHRY and CDR2 SYGVKD. CDR3 length equals 14 residues. After removal of 6 bases from V and 4 bases from J, the junction contained 6 bases not matched to a gene. Data came from immunoSEQ multiplex PCR; TCRdb stores just in-frame clones and leaves some out. The data hold tens of thousands of clones, with 85% to 90% observed a single time. The time point was: recipient sample about 28 days before transplant, after cytoreduction. The V gene is TRBV10-3, the J gene TRBJ2-3, with 8 bases fitting TRBD1. The TCR was taken from a man aged 55 to 70 with biphenotypic leukemia. Some clones in this sample may be carry-over from other donors' samples. This material consisted of peripheral blood mononuclear cells, taken before stem cell transplant. The CDR3 DNA reads TGTGCCATCAGAGATGGGACAGGCTCAGATACGCAGTATTTT. It yields the protein CAIRDGTGSDTQYF.